A single sample is the source of the 13 T cell receptor beta chains below, sequenced in a study of T-cell reconstitution after alpha-beta-depleted transplantation in children. Unique molecular identifiers were used to barcode this TCRbeta library. TCRdb independently ran MiXCR on the PCR reads; one entry per CDR3 protein. The sample holds about 200,000 distinct CDR3 sequences; 13% to 15% are singletons and the top ten take 13%. Sequencing used PBMCs from the stem cell graft donor, obtained from the stem cell graft. The receptors derive from a human donor who donated a stem cell graft to a child with acute lymphoblastic leukemia.

This clonotype came up many times. This chain uses TRBV28 with TRBJ1-2; no reliable D call. CDR1 is MDHEN and CDR2 is SYDVKM in the germline V gene. V was shortened by 6 bases and J by 0 bases, with 5 bases between the two germline ends. The CDR3 has 12 residues. In DNA form, the CDR3 reads TGTGCCAGCAGGACCCCTAACTATGGCTACACCTTC. Translating gives CASRTPNYGYTF.

This clonotype was detected a few times. The V and J genes are TRBV5-5 and TRBJ2-5; 8 bases map to TRBD1. Germline CDR1 is SGHKS and CDR2 is YYEKEE (reference sequence). The CDR3 is 16 residues long. J lost 1 base, V lost 1 base, and 6 bases had no gene match. The CDR3 here is CASSLILGQVQETQYF. The CDR3 DNA follows: TGTGCCAGCAGCTTGATACTGGGACAGGTCCAAGAGACCCAGTACTTC. The full variable domain, with the rest looked up from reference TRBV5-5 and TRBJ2-5, is DAGVTQSPTHLIKTRGQQVTLRCSPISGHKSVSWYQQVLGQGPQFIFQYYEKEERGRGNFPDRFSARQFPNYSSELNVNALLLGDSALYLCASSLILGQVQETQYFGPGTRLLVL.

This chain links TRBV5-1 with TRBJ2-3; 14 bases are shared with TRBD2. The CDR3 consists of 18 residues. Germline V lookup: CDR1 SGHRS, CDR2 YFSETQ. V shed 3 bases, J shed 4 bases, and the junction held 10 bases outside the gene matches. CDR3: CASSSTSGRALGPDTQYF. The DNA of the CDR3 is TGCGCCAGCAGCTCGACTAGCGGGAGGGCCCTCGGCCCAGATACGCAGTATTTT.

The chain employs TRBV20-1 and TRBJ2-7; 9 nucleotides line up with TRBD2. V shed 5 bases, J shed 2 bases, and the junction held 10 bases outside the gene matches. Germline V gene sequence: CDR1 DFQATT, CDR2 SNEGSKA (reference sequence). There are 15 residues in the CDR3. CDR3 region: CSAQPGTSSTYEQYF. The CDR3, as DNA: TGCAGTGCTCAACCCGGGACTAGCTCCACCTACGAGCAGTACTTC.

This clonotype was observed many times. This chain joins TRBV29-1 and TRBJ2-7, with 8 bases that match TRBD2. V was pared by 8 bases and J by 10 bases, with 10 bases of the junction left unmatched. The CDR3 covers 11 residues. Germline assignment: CDR1 SQVTM and CDR2 ANQGSEA. The CDR3 region has the DNA TGCAGCTCGCAATCGGGAGGGAATCAGTACTTC. Protein: CSSQSGGNQYF.

This clonotype was counted ten times or more. V and J are TRBV5-5 and TRBJ1-5; possibly TRBD1 for D (5 bases). The V end lost 3 bases, the J end lost 7 bases, and 14 bases lay between the germline ends. The CDR3 has 14 residues. Looked up from germline, CDR1 is SGHKS and CDR2 is YYEKEE (reference sequence). The CDR3 loop reads CASSSQGSEQPQHF. CDR3 DNA: TGTGCCAGCAGCTCGCAGGGTAGCGAACAGCCCCAGCATTTT.

This clonotype was seen many times. The rearrangement uses TRBV6-1 and TRBJ1-5; TRBD1 matches at 8 bases. V shed 6 bases, J shed 0 bases, and the junction held 7 bases outside the gene matches. There are 16 residues in the CDR3. Germline values: CDR1 MNHNS, CDR2 SASEGT. The CDR3 reads CASSGTGSPSNQPQHF. The CDR3 DNA reads as TGTGCCAGCAGCGGGACAGGCTCCCCTAGCAATCAGCCCCAGCATTTT.

This clonotype has at least ten counts. The rearrangement uses TRBV5-1 and TRBJ1-1; possible D gene TRBD1, 6 bases. The CDR3 contains 15 residues. Trimming shortened V by 0 bases and J by 3 bases, and 12 bases separated the two germline ends. Germline V CDR1 and CDR2: SGHRS, YFSETQ. Here the CDR3 reads CASSLVAGADTEAFF. DNA for the CDR3: TGCGCCAGCAGCTTGGTTGCGGGGGCGGACACTGAAGCTTTCTTT.

The chain uses TRBV30 and TRBJ1-2; D is unclear. Germline CDR1 and CDR2: GTSNPN and SVGIG (reference sequence). The CDR3 covers 12 residues. Trimming removed 2 bases from V and 6 bases from J, with 10 bases in between. CDR3 residues: CAWSSPGHGYTF. CDR3 nucleotides: TGTGCCTGGAGTAGCCCCGGGCATGGCTACACCTTC.

The sample holds many counts of this clonotype. CDR3 residues: CSASRLAASTDTQYF. CDR3 bases: TGCAGTGCTAGTCGGCTAGCGGCAAGCACAGATACGCAGTATTTT. The rearrangement joins TRBV20-1 to TRBJ2-3; 7 bases agree with TRBD2. This CDR3 has 15 residues. Unmatched junction bases numbered 6, after V lost 3 bases and J lost 0 bases. Germline V gives CDR1 DFQATT, CDR2 SNEGSKA (reference sequence).

This clonotype occurred a few times. V gene TRBV7-2 combines with J gene TRBJ1-5, with D perhaps TRBD1 (5 bases). The CDR3 runs to 16 residues. The germline V gene encodes CDR1 SGHTA and CDR2 FQGNSA. Trimming cost V 4 bases and J 0 bases, with 13 bases left between them. The CDR3 spells CASSSGGTASNQPQHF. In DNA, the CDR3 is TGTGCCAGCAGCTCTGGGGGGACGGCTAGCAATCAGCCCCAGCATTTT.

J is TRBJ1-2 and V is TRBV7-9; 7 bases are shared with TRBD1. There are 14 residues in the CDR3. Germline CDR1 SEHNR, CDR2 FQNEAQ (reference sequence). The ends lost 1 base at V and 5 bases at J; junction bases unmatched: 4. For the CDR3, the DNA is TGTGCCAGCAGCTTAGGGGACAGCTCATATGGCTACACCTTC. Amino acid sequence: CASSLGDSSYGYTF.

This chain links TRBV28 with TRBJ1-3; D is unclear. With 5 bases removed from V and 0 bases from J, the gap between germline ends came to 8 bases. Germline V gene sequence: CDR1 MDHEN, CDR2 SYDVKM. The CDR3 has 14 residues. This CDR3 reads CASSVSSSGNTIYF. In DNA form, the CDR3 reads TGTGCCAGCAGTGTATCCAGCTCTGGAAACACCATATATTTT.